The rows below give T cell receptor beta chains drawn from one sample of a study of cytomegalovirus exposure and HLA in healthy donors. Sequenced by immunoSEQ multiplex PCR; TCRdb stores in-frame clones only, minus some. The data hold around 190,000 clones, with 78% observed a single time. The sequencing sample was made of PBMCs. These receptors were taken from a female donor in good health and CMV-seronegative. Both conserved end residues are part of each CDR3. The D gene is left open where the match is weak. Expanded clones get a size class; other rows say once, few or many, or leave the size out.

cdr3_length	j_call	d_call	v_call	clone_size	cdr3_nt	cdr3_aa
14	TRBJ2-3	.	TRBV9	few	TGTGCCAGCAGCGGACTGACAGACGTGGATACGCAGTATTTT	CASSGLTDVDTQYF
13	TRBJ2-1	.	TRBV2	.	TGTGCCAGCAGTCTCACTGATTACAATGAGCAGTTCTTC	CASSLTDYNEQFF
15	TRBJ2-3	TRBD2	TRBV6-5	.	TGTGCCAGCAGTTACTCCCGACTAGCGGGAGATACGCAGTATTTT	CASSYSRLAGDTQYF
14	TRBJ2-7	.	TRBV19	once	TGTGCCAGTAGTATAGATGGGAGTACCTACGAGCAGTACTTC	CASSIDGSTYEQYF
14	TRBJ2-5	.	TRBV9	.	TGTGCCAGCAGCGTACAGGGGACCCAAGAGACCCAGTACTTC	CASSVQGTQETQYF
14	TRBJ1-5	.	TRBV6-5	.	TGTGCCAGCAGCCCCAGGACAGCCGGACAGCCCCAGCATTTT	CASSPRTAGQPQHF
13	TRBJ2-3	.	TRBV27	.	TGTGCCGGAGGGCGAGCTAGCACAGATACGCAGTATTTT	CAGGRASTDTQYF
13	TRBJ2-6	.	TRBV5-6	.	TGTGCCAGCAGCTACTGGGGGGCCAACGTCCTGACTTTC	CASSYWGANVLTF
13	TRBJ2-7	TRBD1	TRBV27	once	TGTGCCAGCAGGCAGACAGGGGGCCACGAGCAGTACTTC	CASRQTGGHEQYF
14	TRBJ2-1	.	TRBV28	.	TGTGCCAGCAGTTTATTCCCAAAACAGGGAATAAAGTTCTTC	CASSLFPKQGIKFF
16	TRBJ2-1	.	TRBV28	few	TGTGCCAGCAGTACACAGGGAACTCCCCCCTACAATGAGCAGTTCTTC	CASSTQGTPPYNEQFF
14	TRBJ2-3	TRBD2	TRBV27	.	TGTGCCAGCAGTCCCCTGACTAGCCCAGATACGCAGTATTTT	CASSPLTSPDTQYF
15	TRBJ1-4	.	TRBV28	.	TGTGCCAGCAGTATACGGGGGGCAACTAATGAAAAACTGTTTTTT	CASSIRGATNEKLFF
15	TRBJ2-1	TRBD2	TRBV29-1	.	TGCAGCGTCCCGGAGCGGGGGGACCCTGGGGATGAGCAGTTCTTC	CSVPERGDPGDEQFF
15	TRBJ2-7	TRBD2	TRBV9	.	TGTGCCAGCAGCGTTGGGACTAGCGGGGGGTACGAGCAGTACTTC	CASSVGTSGGYEQYF
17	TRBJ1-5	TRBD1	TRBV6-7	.	TGTGCCACCCAGCGGACAGGGTCCGGCCGGGGCAATCAGCCCCAGCATTTT	CATQRTGSGRGNQPQHF
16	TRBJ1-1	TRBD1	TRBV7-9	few	TGTGCCAGCAGGTCCGGGACAGGGGCCCTAAACACTGAAGCTTTCTTT	CASRSGTGALNTEAFF
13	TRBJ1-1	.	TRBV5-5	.	TGTGCCAGCAGCTCGAGCGGGGACACTGAAGCTTTCTTT	CASSSSGDTEAFF
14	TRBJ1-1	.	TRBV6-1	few	TGTGCCAGCTGCGGCCTTTGGCCAGACACTGAAGCTTTCTTT	CASCGLWPDTEAFF
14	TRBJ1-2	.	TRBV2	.	TGTGCCAGCAGCCTCGGTATGACTAACTATGGCTACACCTTC	CASSLGMTNYGYTF
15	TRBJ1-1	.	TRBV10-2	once	TGCGCCAGCAGAGATCCCGGACAGATCTCCACTGAAGCTTTCTTC	CASRDPGQISTEAFF
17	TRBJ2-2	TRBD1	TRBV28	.	TGTGCCAGCAGCCAAAGCCCCGGACAGGGGTACACCGGGGAGCTGTTTTTT	CASSQSPGQGYTGELFF
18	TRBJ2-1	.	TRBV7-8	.	TGTGCCAGCAGCTTACCCAGGGAGGGGGTCGGGAATTCGAATGAGCAGTTCTTC	CASSLPREGVGNSNEQFF
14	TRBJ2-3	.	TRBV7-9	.	TGTGCCAGCAGCTTCCCCGGGGGCACAGATACGCAGTATTTT	CASSFPGGTDTQYF
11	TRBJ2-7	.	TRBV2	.	TGTGCCAGCAGTCTGACATACGAGCAGTACTTC	CASSLTYEQYF
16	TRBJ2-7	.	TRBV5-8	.	TGTGCCAGCAGCTCTTTTGGGGGCCCCAGCTCCTACGAGCAGTACTTC	CASSSFGGPSSYEQYF
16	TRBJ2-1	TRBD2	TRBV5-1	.	TGCGCCAGCAGCCAACGGGGGACTAGCGTATCGAATGAGCAGTTCTTC	CASSQRGTSVSNEQFF
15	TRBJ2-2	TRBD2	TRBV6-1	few	TGTGCCAGCAGTGAACTAGCGGGGAACACCGGGGAGCTGTTTTTT	CASSELAGNTGELFF
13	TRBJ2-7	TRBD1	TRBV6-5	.	TGTGCCAGCAGTTACGCGACAGGGGATGAGCAGTACTTC	CASSYATGDEQYF
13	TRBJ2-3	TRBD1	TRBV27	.	TGTGCCAGCAGGCCAGGGGGCGCAGATACGCAGTATTTT	CASRPGGADTQYF
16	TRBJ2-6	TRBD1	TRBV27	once	TGTGCCAGCAGTCCCACAGGGGCCTCTGGGGCCAACGTCCTGACTTTC	CASSPTGASGANVLTF
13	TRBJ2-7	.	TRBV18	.	TGTGCCAGCTCACCCTCGGCCCAGGGCGAGCAGTACTTC	CASSPSAQGEQYF
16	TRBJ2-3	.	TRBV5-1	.	TGCGCCAGCAGCGCCGGCGGGACGGACCTCACAGATACGCAGTATTTT	CASSAGGTDLTDTQYF
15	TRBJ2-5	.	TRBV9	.	TGTGCCAGCAGCCCCCTATTGGGCGATCTGGAGACCCAGTACTTC	CASSPLLGDLETQYF
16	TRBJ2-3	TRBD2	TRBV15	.	TGTGCCACCAGCGGGGGGACTAGCGGGGGCGCAGATACGCAGTATTTT	CATSGGTSGGADTQYF
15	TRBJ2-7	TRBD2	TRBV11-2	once	TGTGCCAGCAGCTTAGGACTAGCGGGGGCCGGTGAGCAGTACTTC	CASSLGLAGAGEQYF
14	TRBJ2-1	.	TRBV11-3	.	TGTGCCAGCAGCTTAACCACAGGGTTAGTTGAGCAGTTCTTC	CASSLTTGLVEQFF